Listed below are T cell receptor beta chains from one sample, sequenced in a study of T cells in Graves' hyperthyroidism and ophthalmopathy. TCRdb used MiXCR to reprocess the multiplex PCR reads, holding one entry per CDR3 protein. The sample has hundreds of thousands of distinct CDR3 sequences; around 26% are singletons. Input material: blood. The receptor set was obtained from a woman aged 40 to 55 with Graves' ophthalmopathy. Each CDR3 is given with its conserved first and last residue. The D gene is left open where the match is weak. Some rows have no size entry. The others give once, few or many, or a class for an expanded clone.

CDR3 length	V gene	J gene	D gene	clone size	CDR3 protein	CDR3 DNA
15	TRBV6-1	TRBJ1-1	TRBD1	.	CASSIPGQGAAEAFF	TGTGCCAGCAGCATCCCGGGACAGGGGGCTGCTGAAGCTTTCTTT
16	TRBV19	TRBJ2-2	TRBD2	many	CASSTGLAGRTGELFF	TGTGCCAGTAGTACCGGACTAGCGGGAAGAACCGGGGAGCTGTTTTTT
14	TRBV5-1	TRBJ2-7	TRBD2	few	CASQREDHAYEQYF	TGCGCCAGTCAGCGGGAGGATCACGCCTACGAGCAGTACTTC
14	TRBV28	TRBJ2-7	TRBD1	many	CASSRTGTPYEQYF	TGTGCCAGCAGTCGGACAGGGACCCCCTACGAGCAGTACTTC
13	TRBV12-3/TRBV12-4	TRBJ1-6	.	many	CASSGASNSPLHF	TGTGCCAGCAGTGGGGCGAGTAATTCACCCCTCCACTTT
12	TRBV15	TRBJ1-5	.	many	CATSSISQPQHF	TGTGCCACCAGCAGTATCAGTCAGCCCCAGCATTTT
15	TRBV7-2	TRBJ2-5	.	many	CASSSVGQSEETQYF	TGTGCCAGCAGCTCCGTCGGACAGTCAGAAGAGACCCAGTACTTC
15	TRBV5-1	TRBJ1-1	.	many	CASSPNRAMNTEAFF	TGCGCCAGCAGCCCTAACAGGGCCATGAACACTGAAGCTTTCTTT
15	TRBV20-1	TRBJ2-3	TRBD2	many	CSARVGGSIADTQYF	TGCAGTGCTAGAGTGGGAGGGAGTATAGCAGATACGCAGTATTTT
15	TRBV28	TRBJ1-5	TRBD1	many	CASSFPTGEDQPQHF	TGTGCCAGCAGTTTCCCTACAGGGGAGGATCAGCCCCAGCATTTT
12	TRBV20-1	TRBJ2-7	.	.	CSANRVAYEQYF	TGCAGTGCCAACCGGGTCGCCTACGAGCAGTACTTC
12	TRBV20-1	TRBJ1-2	.	many	CSLPRGNYGYTF	TGCAGTCTGCCCCGGGGTAACTATGGCTACACCTTC
18	TRBV4-1	TRBJ2-7	.	many	CASSQEGGRVGETYEQYF	TGCGCCAGCAGCCAAGAAGGGGGTCGGGTTGGGGAAACCTACGAGCAGTACTTC
16	TRBV5-1	TRBJ2-5	TRBD2	many	CASSLGSGLAEETQYF	TGCGCCAGCAGCTTGGGTTCGGGACTAGCGGAAGAGACCCAGTACTTC
15	TRBV6-1	TRBJ1-6	.	many	CASSPGPDYNSPLHF	TGTGCCAGCAGTCCTGGACCGGACTATAATTCACCCCTCCACTTT
10	TRBV6-4	TRBJ1-5	.	many	CASSSQPQHF	TGTGCCAGCAGTAGTCAGCCCCAGCATTTT